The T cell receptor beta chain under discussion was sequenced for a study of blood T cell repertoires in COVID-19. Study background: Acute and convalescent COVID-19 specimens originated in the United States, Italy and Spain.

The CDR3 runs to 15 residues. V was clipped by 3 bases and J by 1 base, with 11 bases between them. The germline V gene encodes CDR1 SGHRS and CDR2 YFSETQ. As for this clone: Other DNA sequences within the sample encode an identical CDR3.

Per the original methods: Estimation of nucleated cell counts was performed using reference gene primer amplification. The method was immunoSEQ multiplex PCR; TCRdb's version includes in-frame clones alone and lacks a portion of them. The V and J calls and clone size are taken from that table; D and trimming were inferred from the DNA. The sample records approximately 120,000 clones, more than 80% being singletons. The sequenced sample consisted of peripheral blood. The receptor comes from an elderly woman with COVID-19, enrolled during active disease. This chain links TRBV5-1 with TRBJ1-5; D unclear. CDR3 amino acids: CASSSEGGSNQPQHF. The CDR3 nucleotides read TGCGCCAGCAGCTCGGAGGGCGGGAGCAATCAGCCCCAGCATTTT.